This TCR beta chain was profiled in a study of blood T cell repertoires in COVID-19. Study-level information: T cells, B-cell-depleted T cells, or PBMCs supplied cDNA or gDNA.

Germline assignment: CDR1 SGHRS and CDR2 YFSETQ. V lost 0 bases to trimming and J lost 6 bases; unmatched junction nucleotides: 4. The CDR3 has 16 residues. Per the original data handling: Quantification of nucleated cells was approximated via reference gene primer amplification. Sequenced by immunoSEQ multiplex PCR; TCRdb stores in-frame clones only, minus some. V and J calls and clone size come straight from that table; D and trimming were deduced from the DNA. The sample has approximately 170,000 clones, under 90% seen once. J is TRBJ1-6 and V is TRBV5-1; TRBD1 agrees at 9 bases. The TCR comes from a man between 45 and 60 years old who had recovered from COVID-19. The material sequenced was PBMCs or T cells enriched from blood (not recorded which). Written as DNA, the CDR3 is TGCGCCAGCAGCTTGGGGGGGACAGGGCTTAATTCACCCCTCCACTTT. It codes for CASSLGGTGLNSPLHF.